This T cell receptor beta chain originates from a study of T cell responses to AZD1222 COVID-19 vaccine. Germline V gives CDR1 SGHDT, CDR2 YYEEEE. V shed 1 base and J 10 bases; nucleotides not matched to a gene: 10. The CDR3 has 15 residues. Produced via immunoSEQ multiplex PCR; TCRdb's table is partial and in-frame only. The sample lists around 140,000 clones, about 92% occurring once. The chain recombines TRBV5-6 with TRBJ2-2; TRBD1 matches at 7 bases. The sample consisted of peripheral blood, taken on day 0 of AZD1222 vaccination. The sequence derives from an adult in good health. CDR3 nucleotide sequence: TGTGCCAGCAGCTTGTACCGGGCAGGGGGAGTGGAGCTGTTTTTT. Residues: CASSLYRAGGVELFF.